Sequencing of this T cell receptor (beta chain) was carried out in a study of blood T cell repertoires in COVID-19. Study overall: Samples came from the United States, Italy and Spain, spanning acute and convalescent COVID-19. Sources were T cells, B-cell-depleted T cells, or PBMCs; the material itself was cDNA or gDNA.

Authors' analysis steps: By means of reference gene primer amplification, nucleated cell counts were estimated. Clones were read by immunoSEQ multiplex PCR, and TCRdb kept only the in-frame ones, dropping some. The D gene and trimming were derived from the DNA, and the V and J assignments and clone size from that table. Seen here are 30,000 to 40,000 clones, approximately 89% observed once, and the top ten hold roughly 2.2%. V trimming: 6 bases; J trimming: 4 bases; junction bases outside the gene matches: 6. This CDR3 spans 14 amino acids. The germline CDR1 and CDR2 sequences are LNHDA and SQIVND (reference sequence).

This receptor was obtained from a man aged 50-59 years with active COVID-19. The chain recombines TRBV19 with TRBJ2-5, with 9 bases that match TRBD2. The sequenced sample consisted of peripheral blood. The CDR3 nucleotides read TGTGCCAGTAGGGCGGGGGGGTTCGGAGAGACCCAGTACTTC. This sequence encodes CASRAGGFGETQYF.